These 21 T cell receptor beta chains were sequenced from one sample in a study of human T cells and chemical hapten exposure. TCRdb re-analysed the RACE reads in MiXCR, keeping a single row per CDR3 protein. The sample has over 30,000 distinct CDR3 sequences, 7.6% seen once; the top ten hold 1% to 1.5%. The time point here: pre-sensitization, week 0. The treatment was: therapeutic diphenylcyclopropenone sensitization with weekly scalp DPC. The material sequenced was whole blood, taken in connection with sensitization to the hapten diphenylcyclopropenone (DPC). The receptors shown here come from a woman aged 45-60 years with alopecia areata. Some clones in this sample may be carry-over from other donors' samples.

The CDR3 spells CRGTADNYGYTF. The DNA of the CDR3 is TGCAGGGGAACGGCGGATAACTATGGCTACACCTTC. The chain links TRBV20-1 to TRBJ1-2; D gene ambiguous. The germline V gene has CDR1 DFQATT and CDR2 SNEGSKA (reference sequence). This CDR3 region has 12 residues.

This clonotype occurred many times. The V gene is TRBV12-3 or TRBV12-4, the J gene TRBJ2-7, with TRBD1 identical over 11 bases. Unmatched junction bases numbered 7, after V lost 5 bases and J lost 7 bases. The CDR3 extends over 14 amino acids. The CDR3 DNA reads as TGTGCCAGCAGTGGGGACAGGGGGAATGGGGAGCAGTACTTC. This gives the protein CASSGDRGNGEQYF.

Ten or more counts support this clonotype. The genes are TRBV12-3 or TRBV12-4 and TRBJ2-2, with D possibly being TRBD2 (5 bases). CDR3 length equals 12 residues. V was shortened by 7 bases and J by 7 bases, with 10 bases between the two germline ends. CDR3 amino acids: CASTPGIGELFF. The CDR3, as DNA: TGTGCCAGCACCCCCGGGATCGGGGAGCTGTTTTTT.

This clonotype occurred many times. The CDR3 DNA reads as TGTGCCAGCAGCTTAGTCTTCGACAATGAGCAGTTCTTC. This translates into CASSLVFDNEQFF. The rearrangement links TRBV7-2 to TRBJ2-1; D is unresolved. The CDR3 is 13 amino acids. V was clipped by 1 base and J by 5 bases, with 6 bases between them. Looked up from germline, CDR1 is SGHTA and CDR2 is FQGNSA.

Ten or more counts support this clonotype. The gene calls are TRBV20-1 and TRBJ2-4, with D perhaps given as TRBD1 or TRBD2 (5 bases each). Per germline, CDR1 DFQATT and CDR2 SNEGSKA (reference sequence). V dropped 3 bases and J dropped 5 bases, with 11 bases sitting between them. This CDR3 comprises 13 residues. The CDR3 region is CSASYRDQNIQYF. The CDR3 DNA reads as TGCAGTGCTAGTTACCGGGACCAAAACATTCAGTACTTC.

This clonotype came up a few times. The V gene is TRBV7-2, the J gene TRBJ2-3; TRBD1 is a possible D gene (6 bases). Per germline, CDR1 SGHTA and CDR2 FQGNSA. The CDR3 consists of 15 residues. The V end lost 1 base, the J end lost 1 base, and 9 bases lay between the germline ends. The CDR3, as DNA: TGTGCCAGCAGCTTAGATGGACAGCGCACAGATACGCAGTATTTT. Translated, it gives CASSLDGQRTDTQYF.

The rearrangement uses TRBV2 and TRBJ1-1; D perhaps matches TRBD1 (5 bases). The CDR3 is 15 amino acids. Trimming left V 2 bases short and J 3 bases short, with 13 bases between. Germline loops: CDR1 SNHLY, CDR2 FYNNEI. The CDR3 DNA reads TGTGCCAGCAGTGAATGGGCGGGAGGGGACACTGAAGCTTTCTTT. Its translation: CASSEWAGGDTEAFF. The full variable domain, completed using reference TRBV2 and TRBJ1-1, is EPEVTQTPSHQVTQMGQEVILRCVPISNHLYFYWYRQILGQKVEFLVSFYNNEISEKSEIFDDQFSVERPDGSNFTLKIRSTKLEDSAMYFCASSEWAGGDTEAFFGQGTRLTVV.

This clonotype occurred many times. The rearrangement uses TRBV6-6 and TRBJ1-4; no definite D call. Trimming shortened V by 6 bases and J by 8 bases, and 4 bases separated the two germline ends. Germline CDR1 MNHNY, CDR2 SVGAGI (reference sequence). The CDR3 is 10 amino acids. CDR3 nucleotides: TGTGCCAGCAGCCGCGAAAAACTGTTTTTT. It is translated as CASSREKLFF.

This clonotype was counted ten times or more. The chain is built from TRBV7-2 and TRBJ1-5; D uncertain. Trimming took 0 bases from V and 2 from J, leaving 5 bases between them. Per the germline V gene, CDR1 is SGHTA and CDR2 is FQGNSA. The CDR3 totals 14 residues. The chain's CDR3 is CASSLAGGNQPQHF. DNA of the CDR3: TGTGCCAGCAGCTTAGCGGGTGGCAATCAGCCCCAGCATTTT.

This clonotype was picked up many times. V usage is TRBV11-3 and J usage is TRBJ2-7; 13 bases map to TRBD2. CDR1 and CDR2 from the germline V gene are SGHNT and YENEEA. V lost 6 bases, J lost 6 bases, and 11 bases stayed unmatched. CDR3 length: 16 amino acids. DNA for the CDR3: TGTGCCAGCAGTCGGACTAGCGGGAGCCCAGACGGCGAGCAGTACTTC. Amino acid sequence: CASSRTSGSPDGEQYF. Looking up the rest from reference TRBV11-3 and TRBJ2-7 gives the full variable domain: EAGVVQSPRYKIIEKKQPVAFWCNPISGHNTLYWYLQNLGQGPELLIRYENEEAVDDSQLPKDRFSAERLKGVDSTLKIQPAELGDSAVYLCASSRTSGSPDGEQYFGPGTRLTVT.

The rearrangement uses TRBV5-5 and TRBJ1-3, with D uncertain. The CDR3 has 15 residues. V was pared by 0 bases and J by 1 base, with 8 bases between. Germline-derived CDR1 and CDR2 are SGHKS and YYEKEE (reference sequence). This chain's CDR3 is CASSLATGSGNTIYF. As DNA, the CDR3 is TGTGCCAGCAGCTTGGCCACTGGTTCTGGAAACACCATATATTTT.

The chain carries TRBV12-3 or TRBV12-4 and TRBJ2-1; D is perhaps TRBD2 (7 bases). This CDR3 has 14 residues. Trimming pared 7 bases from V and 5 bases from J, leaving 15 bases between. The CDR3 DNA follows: TGTGCCAGCAATAGTGCGGGGGCCCACAATGAGCAGTTCTTC. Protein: CASNSAGAHNEQFF.

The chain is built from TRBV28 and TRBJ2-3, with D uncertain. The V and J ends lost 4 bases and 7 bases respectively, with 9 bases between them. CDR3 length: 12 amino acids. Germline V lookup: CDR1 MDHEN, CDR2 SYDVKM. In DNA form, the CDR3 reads TGTGCCAGCAGTTCCCCCCCCAATACGCAGTATTTT. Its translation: CASSSPPNTQYF.

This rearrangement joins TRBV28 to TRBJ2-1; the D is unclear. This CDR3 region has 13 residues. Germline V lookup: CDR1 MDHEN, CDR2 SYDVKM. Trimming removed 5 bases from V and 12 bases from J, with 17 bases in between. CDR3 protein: CASSPRSQERQFF. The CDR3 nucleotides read TGTGCCAGCAGTCCCCGATCCCAGGAAAGGCAGTTCTTC.

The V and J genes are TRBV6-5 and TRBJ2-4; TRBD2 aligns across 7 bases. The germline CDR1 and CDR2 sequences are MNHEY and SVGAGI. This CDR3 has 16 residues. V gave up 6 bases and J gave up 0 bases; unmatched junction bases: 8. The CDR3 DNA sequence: TGTGCCAGCAGCCTCTCTAGCGGCGTAGCCAAAAACATTCAGTACTTC. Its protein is CASSLSSGVAKNIQYF.

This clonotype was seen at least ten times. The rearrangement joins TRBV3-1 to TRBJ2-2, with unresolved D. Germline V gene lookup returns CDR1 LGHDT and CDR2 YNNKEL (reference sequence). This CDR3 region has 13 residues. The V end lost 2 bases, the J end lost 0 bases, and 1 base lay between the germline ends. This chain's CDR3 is CASSQSNTGELFF. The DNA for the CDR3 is TGTGCCAGCAGCCAATCGAACACCGGGGAGCTGTTTTTT.

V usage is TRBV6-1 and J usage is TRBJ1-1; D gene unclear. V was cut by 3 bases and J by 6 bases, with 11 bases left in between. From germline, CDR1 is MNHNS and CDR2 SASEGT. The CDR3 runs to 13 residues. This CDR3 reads CASSDGDPPEAFF. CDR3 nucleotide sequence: TGTGCCAGCAGTGACGGGGATCCCCCTGAAGCTTTCTTT.

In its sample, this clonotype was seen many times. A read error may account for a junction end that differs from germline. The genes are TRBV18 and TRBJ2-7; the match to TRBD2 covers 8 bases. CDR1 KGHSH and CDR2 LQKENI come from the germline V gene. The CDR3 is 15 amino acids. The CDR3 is CASSPPGTRSSEQYF. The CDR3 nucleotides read TGTGCCAGCTCACCTCCCGGGACTAGGTCCTCCGAGCAGTACTTC. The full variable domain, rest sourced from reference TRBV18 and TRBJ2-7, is NAGVMQNPRHLVRRRGQEARLRCSPMKGHSHVYWYRQLPEEGLKFMVYLQKENIIDESGMPKERFSAEFPKEGPSILRIQQVVRGDSAAYFCASSPPGTRSSEQYFGPGTRLTVT.

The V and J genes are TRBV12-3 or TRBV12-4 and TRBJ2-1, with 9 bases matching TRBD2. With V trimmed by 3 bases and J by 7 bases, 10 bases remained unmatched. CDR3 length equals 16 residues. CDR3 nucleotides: TGTGCCAGCAGTTTCTTAGCGGGAGTTACGGAGAATGAGCAGTTCTTC. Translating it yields CASSFLAGVTENEQFF.

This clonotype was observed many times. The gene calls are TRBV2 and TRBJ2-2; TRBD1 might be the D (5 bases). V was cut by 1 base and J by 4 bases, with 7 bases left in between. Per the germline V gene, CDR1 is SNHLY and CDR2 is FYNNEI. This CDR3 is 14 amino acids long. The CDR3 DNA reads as TGTGCCAGCAGTGAAGAGACAGTCACCGGGGAGCTGTTTTTT. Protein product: CASSEETVTGELFF.

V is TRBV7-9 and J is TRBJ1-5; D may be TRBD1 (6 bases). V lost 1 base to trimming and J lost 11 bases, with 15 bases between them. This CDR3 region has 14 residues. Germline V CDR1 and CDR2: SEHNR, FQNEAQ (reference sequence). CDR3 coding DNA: TGTGCCAGCAGCTTAGGGGGGACAATTCAAGCCCAGCATTTT. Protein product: CASSLGGTIQAQHF. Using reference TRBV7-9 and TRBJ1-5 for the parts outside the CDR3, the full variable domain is DTGVSQNPRHKITKRGQNVTFRCDPISEHNRLYWYRQTLGQGPEFLTYFQNEAQLEKSRLLSDRFSAERPKGSFSTLEIQRTEQGDSAMYLCASSLGGTIQAQHFGDGTRLSIL.